The 20 T cell receptor beta chains below come from one sample, sequenced in a study of T cell repertoires in cytomegalovirus infection. No antigens are known for them. MiXCR was run by TCRdb on the reads, yielding one entry per CDR3 protein. The sample yields about 160,000 distinct CDR3 sequences, about a fifth seen once. The input for sequencing was CD8+ T cells from cultured PBMCs, taken from culture after CMV antigen stimulation. These receptors originate from a human donor in good health (CMV status not recorded). Some clones in this sample may be carry-over from other donors' samples.

V is TRBV7-2 and J is TRBJ1-6, with 7 positions matching TRBD1. This CDR3 region has 20 residues. CDR1 and CDR2 (germline): SGHTA, FQGNSA. With V trimmed by 0 bases and J by 3 bases, 14 bases remained unmatched. The CDR3 DNA sequence: TGTGCCAGCAGCTTAGCGGTCCTGGGACAGCCCATAGTCTATAATTCACCCCTCCACTTT. It yields the protein CASSLAVLGQPIVYNSPLHF.

The chain employs TRBV7-6 and TRBJ1-2; tentatively, D is TRBD1 (6 bases). Germline-derived CDR1 and CDR2 are SGHVS and FNYEAQ. V was cut by 5 bases and J by 2 bases, with 15 bases left in between. The CDR3 length is 15 residues. Written as DNA, the CDR3 is TGTGCCAGCAGCCCCTATACAGGGTCCAACTATGGCTACACCTTC. Protein sequence: CASSPYTGSNYGYTF.

There are a few counts of this clonotype. V usage is TRBV4-1 and J usage is TRBJ1-5, with 7 bases lining up with TRBD1. Germline-derived CDR1 and CDR2 are MGHRA and YSYEKL. The CDR3 has 16 amino acids. Trimming at V came to 4 bases and at J to 2 bases, leaving 8 bases not matched to a gene. The CDR3 sequence: CASSPSATGGNQPQHF. The CDR3 DNA reads as TGCGCCAGCAGCCCGTCCGCTACAGGGGGCAATCAGCCCCAGCATTTT.

This clonotype has a handful of counts. The V and J genes are TRBV29-1 and TRBJ1-2; TRBD1 agrees at 12 bases. Per germline, CDR1 SQVTM and CDR2 ANQGSEA. The CDR3 length is 15 residues. After removal of 3 bases from V and 4 bases from J, the junction contained 6 bases not matched to a gene. The CDR3, as DNA: TGCAGCGTTGAGGGGGACAGGGGGCCATTCTATGGCTACACCTTC. This encodes CSVEGDRGPFYGYTF.

The rearrangement links TRBV7-8 to TRBJ2-7; 7 bases match TRBD1. This CDR3 region has 15 residues. Trimming at V came to 4 bases and at J to 3 bases, leaving 9 bases not matched to a gene. Germline V gene lookup returns CDR1 SGHVS and CDR2 FQNEAQ. In DNA, the CDR3 is TGTGCCAGCAGCTCCACCTACGGGACAGTCTACGAGCAGTACTTC. This encodes CASSSTYGTVYEQYF.

This clonotype has just a few counts. The chain joins TRBV12-3 or TRBV12-4 to TRBJ1-2, with D hard to call. The CDR3 sequence is 13 residues long. V gave up 3 bases and J gave up 6 bases, with 11 bases separating them. In DNA, the CDR3 is TGTGCCAGCAGTTTCCTAGGGAACGATGGCTACACCTTC. It translates to CASSFLGNDGYTF.

The rearrangement uses TRBV25-1 and TRBJ2-7; no firm D call. The V end was cut by 4 bases, the J end by 6 bases, with 16 bases between. The CDR3 has 14 residues. Looked up from germline, CDR1 is MGHDK and CDR2 is SYGVNS. Written as DNA, the CDR3 is TGTGCCAGCAGTGCACACCCCCGAGCTTCCGAGCAGTACTTC. Encoded protein: CASSAHPRASEQYF.

This clonotype has a handful of counts. The J gene is TRBJ2-7, the V gene TRBV12-3 or TRBV12-4; D gene ambiguous. V lost 5 bases and J lost 1, with 12 bases in between. The CDR3 runs to 14 residues. The CDR3 region is CASSVGPRSYEQYF. Here the CDR3 DNA reads TGTGCCAGCAGTGTGGGCCCACGGTCCTACGAGCAGTACTTC.

This clonotype was observed a few times. The chain has TRBV4-1 and TRBJ2-7; 13 nucleotides line up with TRBD2. Germline V CDR1 and CDR2: MGHRA, YSYEKL. The V gene end was trimmed by 4 bases and the J gene end by 2 bases; junction bases not matched to a gene: 2. This CDR3 has 15 residues. CDR3: CASSLLAGGAYEQYF. The CDR3 nucleotides are TGCGCCAGCAGCCTACTAGCGGGGGGGGCCTACGAGCAGTACTTC.

This clonotype came up a few times. The chain links TRBV10-2 to TRBJ1-3; possibly TRBD1 for D (6 bases). Per germline, CDR1 WSHSY and CDR2 SAAADI. V dropped 6 bases and J dropped 0 bases, with 9 bases sitting between them. CDR3 length equals 14 residues. The CDR3 spells CASRETGSGNTIYF. The CDR3, as DNA: TGCGCCAGCAGAGAGACAGGCTCTGGAAACACCATATATTTT.

This chain uses TRBV12-3 or TRBV12-4 with TRBJ1-2; TRBD1 aligns across 7 bases. The length of the CDR3 is 15 residues. With V trimmed by 1 base and J by 2 bases, 4 bases remained unmatched. CDR3 in amino acids: CASSLEGAQNYGYTF. Written as DNA, the CDR3 is TGTGCCAGCAGTTTAGAGGGGGCTCAGAACTATGGCTACACCTTC.

This chain links TRBV4-1 with TRBJ2-7, with 9 positions matching TRBD2. The CDR3 is made up of 17 amino acids. Germline CDR1 MGHRA, CDR2 YSYEKL. V lost 0 bases and J lost 1; bases outside the gene matches: 7. CDR3 in DNA: TGCGCCAGCAGCCAAGATATCGCGGGGGGGTTTTCCTACGAGCAGTACTTC. Protein: CASSQDIAGGFSYEQYF.

V is TRBV6-1 and J is TRBJ2-1; the D call may be TRBD1 or TRBD2 (5 bases each). From germline, CDR1 is MNHNS and CDR2 SASEGT. Trimming took off 3 bases at V and 8 bases at J, with 20 bases between the two ends. This CDR3 comprises 16 residues. The CDR3, as DNA: TGTGCCAGCAGTGACCTTGGGGGACCGAAGAGGGATGAGCAGTTCTTC. Amino acids: CASSDLGGPKRDEQFF.

This chain joins TRBV7-6 and TRBJ2-1; 11 nucleotides match TRBD1. Germline V lookup: CDR1 SGHVS, CDR2 FNYEAQ. CDR3 length equals 16 residues. With 5 bases clipped from V and 6 bases from J, the junction kept 9 bases outside the gene matches. The CDR3 here is CASSPSGTGGSNEQFF. CDR3 in DNA: TGTGCCAGCAGCCCCTCCGGGACAGGGGGATCCAATGAGCAGTTCTTC.

V gene TRBV24-1 combines with J gene TRBJ2-3, with 7 bases fitting TRBD1. V lost 8 bases to trimming and J lost 2 bases; unmatched junction nucleotides: 6. This CDR3 has 14 residues. Per the germline V gene, CDR1 is KGHDR and CDR2 is SFDVKD. CDR3 bases: TGTGCCACCATCCGGGACAGAGTCACAGATACGCAGTATTTT. Its protein is CATIRDRVTDTQYF.

This clonotype was counted between two and nine times. This sequence joins TRBV12-3 or TRBV12-4 and TRBJ1-4; D not certain. V lost 5 bases, J lost 6 bases, and 25 bases lay in between. This CDR3 is 18 amino acids long. CDR3 sequence (DNA): TGTGCCAGCAGTGAAGGGCCGTGGGGAACTTTAACGGATGAAAAACTGTTTTTT. This translates into CASSEGPWGTLTDEKLFF.

This clonotype occurred many times. This sequence joins TRBV7-8 and TRBJ1-5; D is perhaps TRBD1 (5 bases). CDR1 and CDR2 (germline): SGHVS, FQNEAQ. The CDR3 runs 16 residues. V was shortened by 10 bases and J by 2 bases, with 21 bases between the two germline ends. The DNA for the CDR3 is TGTGCCACCTCACAGGAAGGGGCTTTGGGCAATCAGCCCCAGCATTTT. Translation: CATSQEGALGNQPQHF.

This clonotype was seen at least ten times. The chain combines TRBV7-2 with TRBJ2-5; 7 bases agree with TRBD1. Per the germline V gene, CDR1 is SGHTA and CDR2 is FQGNSA. The CDR3 runs to 15 residues. V was clipped by 5 bases and J by 1 base; unmatched bases: 7. The chain's CDR3 is CASSTSDRPQETQYF. CDR3 coding DNA: TGTGCCAGCAGCACCTCGGACAGGCCCCAAGAGACCCAGTACTTC.

The chain combines TRBV6-1 with TRBJ2-5; perhaps D is TRBD1 or TRBD2 (6 bases each). CDR1 MNHNS and CDR2 SASEGT come from the germline V gene. The CDR3 is 14 residues long. Deletions cut 6 bases from V and 5 bases from J, with 16 bases between. The CDR3 DNA is TGTGCCAGCAGCCCCTCCCAGGGGAGGGAGACCCAGTACTTC. Amino acid sequence: CASSPSQGRETQYF.

The CDR3 spells CASSPGLVDEQYF. Written as DNA, the CDR3 is TGTGCCAGCAGTCCAGGACTAGTCGACGAGCAGTACTTC. The V call is TRBV6-2 or TRBV6-3, the J call TRBJ2-7; 7 bases are shared with TRBD2. Losses at the gene ends were 5 bases for V and 5 bases for J; bases not matched to a gene: 6. CDR3 length: 13 amino acids. Germline CDR1 MNHEY, CDR2 SVGEGT.